This passage covers 19 T cell receptor beta chains from one sample sequenced in a study of cytomegalovirus exposure and HLA in healthy donors (dated by TCRdb to about 2017). Libraries were made using the immunoSEQ multiplex PCR assay. The multiplex PCR relied on a mix of 60 forward primers for TCR Vbeta segments and 13 reverse primers for TCR Jbeta segments. Imported from immuneACCESS, the table was reduced by TCRdb to in-frame sequences with V and J called. These copies leave out some clones; in studies compared against another copy, an unresolved V gene accounts for under half, and the cause of the remainder is not known. Across this sample there are about 120,000 clones, with about three quarters seen only once. Of the sample, less than 3.5% is held by the ten largest clones. The sample taken for sequencing was PBMCs. The receptors shown here come from a woman aged 40 to 50 in good health and CMV-seropositive.

This chain links TRBV6-1 with TRBJ2-5; possibly TRBD2 for D (5 bases). V was cut by 6 bases and J by 3 bases, with 8 bases left in between. CDR3 length: 12 residues. Germline V gene lookup returns CDR1 MNHNS and CDR2 SASEGT. The CDR3 region is CASRLDKETQYF. The CDR3 DNA reads as TGTGCCAGCAGACTAGATAAAGAGACCCAGTACTTC.

The V gene is TRBV6-5, the J gene TRBJ1-3; no clear D. CDR1 is MNHEY and CDR2 is SVGAGI in the germline V gene. V lost 6 bases and J 4 bases, leaving 16 bases between the germline ends. The CDR3 loop spans 15 amino acids. CDR3 sequence: CASSRQRTGGNTIYF. The CDR3 nucleotides are TGTGCCAGCAGCCGGCAGAGGACGGGGGGAAACACCATATATTTT.

For this clone: The junction does not match germline at one end; this may be a read error. Within the sample, other DNA sequences also encode this same CDR3. The chain employs TRBV5-1 and TRBJ1-6, with D maybe TRBD1 (6 bases). Germline CDR1 and CDR2: SGHRS and YFSETQ. The CDR3 runs 15 residues. CDR3 sequence (DNA): TGCGCCAGCAGCTTCGGGGACACGGATAATTCCCCCCTCCACTTT. This sequence encodes CASSFGDTDNSPLHF.

In its sample, this clone was seen a few times. The gene calls are TRBV30 and TRBJ1-2; TRBD1 might be the D (5 bases). Germline CDR1 and CDR2: GTSNPN and SVGIG (reference sequence). V shed 5 bases and J shed 1 base, with 14 bases lying between them. This CDR3 is 14 amino acids long. DNA of the CDR3: TGTGCCTGGGGCAGACAGTGGAATAACTATGGCTACACCTTC. Translating it yields CAWGRQWNNYGYTF.

The chain uses TRBV6-1 and TRBJ2-2; D unclear. V dropped 2 bases and J dropped 0 bases, with 7 bases sitting between them. This CDR3 contains 15 residues. CDR1 and CDR2 (germline): MNHNS, SASEGT. This chain's CDR3 is CASSEHGANTGELFF. The CDR3 coding sequence is TGTGCCAGCAGTGAACATGGAGCGAACACCGGGGAGCTGTTTTTT.

The V call is TRBV5-6, the J call TRBJ2-5, with 11 bases fitting TRBD2. CDR3 length equals 16 residues. V lost 1 base, J lost 5 bases, and 7 bases stayed unmatched. The germline gives CDR1 SGHDT, CDR2 YYEEEE. CDR3 protein: CASSLIAGGRKETQYF. The CDR3 DNA follows: TGTGCCAGCAGCTTGATAGCGGGGGGGCGGAAGGAGACCCAGTACTTC.

The J gene is TRBJ2-7, the V gene TRBV5-6, with TRBD1 matching over 7 bases. This CDR3 is built from 13 residues. CDR1 is SGHDT and CDR2 is YYEEEE in the germline V gene. V dropped 6 bases and J dropped 2; count of bases not matched to a gene: 5. CDR3 loop: CASIRTGAYEQYF. CDR3 sequence (DNA): TGTGCCAGCATCAGGACAGGCGCCTACGAGCAGTACTTC.

In this sample, this clone turned up once. The chain joins TRBV27 to TRBJ2-4; tentatively, D is TRBD1 (6 bases). Per the germline V gene, CDR1 is MNHEY and CDR2 is SMNVEV (reference sequence). Trimming removed 5 bases from V and 0 bases from J, with 14 bases in between. There are 16 residues in the CDR3. The CDR3 coding sequence is TGTGCCAGCAGTAGGGGGATCTTCTTAGCCAAAAACATTCAGTACTTC. Translating it yields CASSRGIFLAKNIQYF.

The rearrangement links TRBV7-9 to TRBJ2-7; 7 bases match TRBD2. The V and J ends lost 5 bases and 2 bases, in that order; junction bases with no gene match: 9. The CDR3 is 15 amino acids. In germline, CDR1 is SEHNR, CDR2 FQNEAQ (reference sequence). The CDR3 DNA follows: TGTGCCAGCAGCCTAGAAGCGGGACCCACCTACGAGCAGTACTTC. Translating it yields CASSLEAGPTYEQYF. Together with reference TRBV7-9 and TRBJ2-7, the CDR3 gives the full variable domain: DTGVSQNPRHKITKRGQNVTFRCDPISEHNRLYWYRQTLGQGPEFLTYFQNEAQLEKSRLLSDRFSAERPKGSFSTLEIQRTEQGDSAMYLCASSLEAGPTYEQYFGPGTRLTVT.

The chain combines TRBV18 with TRBJ2-7, with 8 bases fitting TRBD1. There are 14 residues in the CDR3. The V gene's germline CDR1 is KGHSH and CDR2 LQKENI. V lost 0 bases, J lost 5 bases, and 3 bases stayed unmatched. The CDR3 is CASSPPDRVHEQYF. Here the CDR3 DNA reads TGTGCCAGCTCACCACCGGACAGGGTCCACGAGCAGTACTTC. Looking up the rest from reference TRBV18 and TRBJ2-7 gives the full variable domain: NAGVMQNPRHLVRRRGQEARLRCSPMKGHSHVYWYRQLPEEGLKFMVYLQKENIIDESGMPKERFSAEFPKEGPSILRIQQVVRGDSAAYFCASSPPDRVHEQYFGPGTRLTVT.

The chain has TRBV28 and TRBJ1-5; no reliable D call. The CDR3 is 14 residues long. V lost 5 bases and J lost 4, with 12 bases in between. Germline values: CDR1 MDHEN, CDR2 SYDVKM. The CDR3 protein is CASSPRTLNQPQHF. The CDR3 DNA follows: TGTGCCAGCAGTCCTAGAACTTTGAATCAGCCCCAGCATTTT.

V is TRBV29-1 and J is TRBJ1-2; 8 bases map to TRBD1. This CDR3 spans 16 amino acids. The J segment lost 2 bases and the V segment lost 7 bases, leaving 15 bases of the junction unmatched. Per germline, CDR1 SQVTM and CDR2 ANQGSEA. The CDR3, as DNA: TGCAGCGCAGGGCCGACAGGGGAAGGAGTAAACTATGGCTACACCTTC. It encodes CSAGPTGEGVNYGYTF.

This clone was observed a few times. The chain has TRBV6-5 and TRBJ1-1, with D hard to call. The length of the CDR3 is 12 residues. The V gene's germline CDR1 is MNHEY and CDR2 SVGAGI. V lost 6 bases to trimming and J lost 10 bases, with 15 bases between them. The CDR3 region has the DNA TGTGCCAGCAGCCCGAGAGGACGGGGAGCTTTCTTT. As protein: CASSPRGRGAFF.

The chain employs TRBV6-1 and TRBJ2-4, with 9 nucleotides matching TRBD1. Losses at the gene ends were 5 bases for V and 8 bases for J; bases not matched to a gene: 7. The CDR3 is 14 residues long. CDR1 and CDR2 from the germline V gene are MNHNS and SASEGT. The CDR3 DNA reads as TGTGCCAGCAGTAACAGGGGGCGAGGGGACATTCAGTACTTC. This encodes CASSNRGRGDIQYF.

This chain connects TRBV6-1 to TRBJ2-5; 7 bases align to TRBD1. Germline-derived CDR1 and CDR2 are MNHNS and SASEGT. CDR3 length equals 13 residues. Trimming at V came to 8 bases and at J to 7 bases, leaving 10 bases not matched to a gene. The CDR3 here is CASLPTGRGTQYF. The CDR3 nucleotides read TGTGCCAGCTTGCCGACAGGGCGAGGGACCCAGTACTTC.

This chain joins TRBV30 and TRBJ2-3, with 11 bases that match TRBD2. Germline trimming cut 6 bases from V and 3 bases from J; bases unmatched to any gene: 5. CDR1 and CDR2 from the germline V gene are GTSNPN and SVGIG (reference sequence). This CDR3 is 14 amino acids long. The CDR3: CACPTSGSTDTQYF. The CDR3 coding sequence is TGTGCCTGCCCAACTAGCGGGAGTACAGATACGCAGTATTTT.

The genes are TRBV9 and TRBJ2-6; D perhaps matches TRBD1 (5 bases). Germline V gene lookup returns CDR1 SGDLS and CDR2 YYNGEE. This CDR3 is built from 18 residues. V was shortened by 2 bases and J by 2 bases, with 17 bases between the two germline ends. CDR3 bases: TGTGCCAGCAGCGTGGACATTCGAAGTGCCCCTGGGGCCAACGTCCTGACTTTC. This encodes CASSVDIRSAPGANVLTF.

This chain connects TRBV9 to TRBJ2-3; TRBD1 is a possible D gene (5 bases). V dropped 0 bases and J dropped 5 bases, with 13 bases sitting between them. The CDR3 contains 15 residues. Germline values: CDR1 SGDLS, CDR2 YYNGEE. The CDR3 nucleotides are TGTGCCAGCAGCGTAGGAACAGGTCAGGGAGATACGCAGTATTTT. Protein sequence: CASSVGTGQGDTQYF.

J is TRBJ2-3 and V is TRBV5-4; 7 bases fit TRBD1. The CDR3 has 15 amino acids. Germline assignment: CDR1 SGHNT and CDR2 YYREEE (reference sequence). V was pared by 4 bases and J by 1 base, with 6 bases of the junction left unmatched. The CDR3 region is CASSRDSARTDTQYF. The CDR3 DNA reads TGTGCCAGCAGCAGGGACAGCGCACGCACAGATACGCAGTATTTT.